This T cell receptor (beta chain) is drawn from a study of identical twins. Study outcomes and limitations: Weaker excess twin sharing was seen among beta out-of-frame sequences. Fewer insertions were carried by abundant cord blood beta clonotypes, but none was seen in memory repertoires. Some out-of-frame alpha sequences were shared by twins, and these showed excess low generation probability.

This clonotype was detected only a few times. Its antigen is still unknown. V was trimmed by 4 bases and J by 5 bases, leaving 12 bases between them. This CDR3 has 14 residues. Germline V gene lookup returns CDR1 KGHSH and CDR2 LQKENI. In TCRdb, the 5' RACE reads were re-called with MiXCR into one record per CDR3 protein. The sample lists a few hundred thousand distinct CDR3 sequences, approximately 8.7% occurring once. This TCR was recovered from a woman aged 45-59 years in good health. The rearrangement joins TRBV18 to TRBJ1-5; D is perhaps TRBD1 (5 bases). The sample consisted of naive T cells sorted from blood. CDR3 in amino acids: CASSRAGGDQPQHF. DNA of the CDR3: TGTGCCAGCTCACGGGCAGGAGGGGATCAGCCCCAGCATTTT.